This T cell receptor beta chain was sequenced for a study of T cells in Graves' hyperthyroidism and ophthalmopathy. Turning to the study itself: Peripheral blood was secured at the point of initial diagnosis, before any treatment.

The ends were cut back, 5 bases at V and 4 bases at J, with 14 bases in the middle. The CDR3 spans 15 residues. Per the germline V gene, CDR1 is SEHNR and CDR2 is FQNEAQ (reference sequence). General study points: In validation, the model predicted ophthalmopathy. These predictions came a median about 6.8 months before onset.

RNA transcripts were the template for amplifying TCR beta CDR3 regions. Primed by the HTBI set, a first-round RT-PCR was run on the TCR CDR3. MiXCR, run by TCRdb on the multiplex PCR reads, gives a single entry per CDR3 protein. Here the sample spans hundreds of thousands of distinct CDR3 sequences, about a sixth being singletons. Remarks on this clonotype: Its target is not known.

The chain has TRBV7-9 and TRBJ1-4; no clear D. Material: blood. The sequence was collected from a woman aged 18 to 35 with Graves' hyperthyroidism. As DNA, the CDR3 is TGTGCCAGCAGCCCCCACGGCGGGATTAATGAAAAACTGTTTTTT. Amino acid sequence: CASSPHGGINEKLFF. The full variable domain, completed using reference TRBV7-9 and TRBJ1-4, is DTGVSQNPRHKITKRGQNVTFRCDPISEHNRLYWYRQTLGQGPEFLTYFQNEAQLEKSRLLSDRFSAERPKGSFSTLEIQRTEQGDSAMYLCASSPHGGINEKLFFGSGTQLSVL.